This T cell receptor beta chain was identified in a study of vaccination and CD4 T cells after COVID-19. For the study at large: Overlapping spike peptides served as the stimulus for the cells. These peptides came from SARS-CoV-2 and from the common cold coronaviruses HCoV-NL63, HCoV-OC43 and HCoV-229E.

Between the trimmed V and J ends, which lost 3 bases and 2 bases, there was a span of 17 bases. Germline V gene sequence: CDR1 MNHEY, CDR2 SVGEGT. The CDR3 is 17 residues long. This clonotype was seen only a few times. The antigen remains unidentified. At the Johns Hopkins FTIC core, DNA taken from cultured CD4+ T cells was sequenced by way of the Oncomine TCR Beta short-read assay. TCRdb passed the PCR reads through MiXCR, listing each CDR3 protein once. The sample shows 9,500 to 10,000 distinct CDR3 sequences, approximately 49% of them seen only once. The treatment is: approximately 11-day PBMC culture with coronavirus spike peptide pools or control peptides (ViraFEST assay).

The receptor was derived from a human donor who had recovered from COVID-19. The sample consisted of CD4+ T cells from blood, cultured in vitro. J is TRBJ1-5 and V is TRBV6-2 or TRBV6-3; D may be TRBD1 (5 bases). The CDR3 loop is CASSYGDPGFGNQPQHF. Here the CDR3 DNA reads TGTGCCAGCAGTTATGGGGACCCGGGCTTTGGCAATCAGCCCCAGCATTTT.